The rows below give T cell receptor beta chains drawn from one sample of a study of a mutant IDH1 vaccine in newly diagnosed glioma. TCRdb keeps only in-frame clones here, not all; method: immunoSEQ multiplex PCR. This table holds about 38,000 clones, about four fifths found once. These receptors' targets are unknown. The sequencing used PBMCs, collected from a glioma patient whose treatment included an IDH1 peptide vaccine. These receptors were obtained from a man aged 35 to 55 with glioma. The CDR3 runs from the conserved cysteine through the conserved F or W. The order of the fields is CDR3 length, D gene, J gene, V gene, clone size, CDR3 DNA, CDR3 protein. A D gene is named only where the DNA matches it firmly. Only part of the rows carry a size: once, few, many, or a class if the clone is expanded.

cdr3_length: 12; d_call: .; j_call: TRBJ1-2; v_call: TRBV28; clone_size: .; cdr3_nt: TGTGCCTGCGCAGGGTTAGGCTATGGCTACACCTTC; cdr3_aa: CACAGLGYGYTF
cdr3_length: 15; d_call: TRBD1; j_call: TRBJ2-2; v_call: TRBV4-3; clone_size: .; cdr3_nt: TGCGCCAGCAGCCAAGGCAGGGGGCGGACCGGGGAGCTGTTTTTT; cdr3_aa: CASSQGRGRTGELFF
cdr3_length: 16; d_call: TRBD1; j_call: TRBJ1-5; v_call: TRBV28; clone_size: .; cdr3_nt: TGTGCCAGCAGTTTGTGGCAGGGGGGGGGCAATCAGCCCCAGCATTTT; cdr3_aa: CASSLWQGGGNQPQHF
cdr3_length: 14; d_call: TRBD1; j_call: TRBJ1-1; v_call: TRBV18; clone_size: few; cdr3_nt: TGTGCCAGCTCACCGCCACAGGGGGGTAATGAAGCTTTCTTT; cdr3_aa: CASSPPQGGNEAFF
cdr3_length: 13; d_call: TRBD1; j_call: TRBJ2-1; v_call: TRBV27; clone_size: once; cdr3_nt: TGTGCCAGCAGCGGACAGGGCAGTAATGAGCAGTTCTTC; cdr3_aa: CASSGQGSNEQFF
cdr3_length: 12; d_call: .; j_call: TRBJ2-5; v_call: TRBV2; clone_size: .; cdr3_nt: TGTGCCAGCAGTGGTCAGACCGGGGCCCAGTACTTC; cdr3_aa: CASSGQTGAQYF
cdr3_length: 14; d_call: .; j_call: TRBJ1-3; v_call: TRBV5-4; clone_size: .; cdr3_nt: TGTGCCAGCAGCTTGAAGGGGGGCGGAAACACCATATATTTT; cdr3_aa: CASSLKGGGNTIYF
cdr3_length: 15; d_call: .; j_call: TRBJ2-5; v_call: TRBV11-2; clone_size: once; cdr3_nt: TGTGCCAGCAGCTCTCAATCTTCGAACCAAGAGACCCAGTACTTC; cdr3_aa: CASSSQSSNQETQYF
cdr3_length: 14; d_call: .; j_call: TRBJ1-4; v_call: TRBV6-4; clone_size: few; cdr3_nt: TGTGCCAGCAGCGCCAGGGGAGCTAATGAAAAACTGTTTTTT; cdr3_aa: CASSARGANEKLFF
cdr3_length: 15; d_call: .; j_call: TRBJ2-2; v_call: TRBV19; clone_size: .; cdr3_nt: TGTGCCAGTAGTCAGAATGGACAGCGCACCGGGGAGCTGTTTTTT; cdr3_aa: CASSQNGQRTGELFF
cdr3_length: 16; d_call: .; j_call: TRBJ1-1; v_call: TRBV5-4; clone_size: .; cdr3_nt: TGTGCCAGCAGCTTGGCCCGACTGGGAAGGAACACTGAAGCTTTCTTT; cdr3_aa: CASSLARLGRNTEAFF
cdr3_length: 14; d_call: .; j_call: TRBJ1-1; v_call: TRBV9; clone_size: .; cdr3_nt: TGTGCCAGCAGCGTAGAGGGGTCGGCAGCAGAAGCTTTCTTT; cdr3_aa: CASSVEGSAAEAFF
cdr3_length: 15; d_call: TRBD1; j_call: TRBJ2-5; v_call: TRBV28; clone_size: .; cdr3_nt: TGTGCCAGCAGTTCCGGGACAGGGTTCCAAGAGACCCAGTACTTC; cdr3_aa: CASSSGTGFQETQYF
cdr3_length: 15; d_call: TRBD1; j_call: TRBJ2-7; v_call: TRBV27; clone_size: .; cdr3_nt: TGTGCCAGCAGTTTAGTTGGACAGGGGGCCTACGAGCAGTACTTC; cdr3_aa: CASSLVGQGAYEQYF
cdr3_length: 19; d_call: TRBD2; j_call: TRBJ2-1; v_call: TRBV16; clone_size: once; cdr3_nt: TGTGCCAGCAGCCCGCCCGGGACTAGCGGGCCTAGCTCCTACAATGAGCAGTTCTTC; cdr3_aa: CASSPPGTSGPSSYNEQFF
cdr3_length: 14; d_call: .; j_call: TRBJ1-1; v_call: TRBV4-2; clone_size: .; cdr3_nt: TGTGCCAGCAGCCAAGGGGAGGTGAGCACTGAAGCTTTCTTT; cdr3_aa: CASSQGEVSTEAFF
cdr3_length: 14; d_call: .; j_call: TRBJ1-4; v_call: TRBV2; clone_size: .; cdr3_nt: TGTGCCAGCAGTGATGGGGGGGCGGGTGAAAAACTGTTTTTT; cdr3_aa: CASSDGGAGEKLFF
cdr3_length: 15; d_call: TRBD1; j_call: TRBJ1-3; v_call: TRBV7-2; clone_size: .; cdr3_nt: TGTGCCAGCAGCAAAGAGGGGGCGAGGGGAAACACCATATATTTT; cdr3_aa: CASSKEGARGNTIYF
cdr3_length: 15; d_call: TRBD2; j_call: TRBJ2-5; v_call: TRBV28; clone_size: .; cdr3_nt: TGTGCCAGCAGTCTCCCGGGACTAGCGGCAGGGTCCCAGTACTTC; cdr3_aa: CASSLPGLAAGSQYF
cdr3_length: 15; d_call: TRBD1; j_call: TRBJ1-6; v_call: TRBV5-1; clone_size: .; cdr3_nt: TGCGCCAGCAGCTTGAAGACAGGGAGCAATTCACCCCTCCACTTT; cdr3_aa: CASSLKTGSNSPLHF
cdr3_length: 16; d_call: TRBD2; j_call: TRBJ2-2; v_call: TRBV7-9; clone_size: .; cdr3_nt: TGTGCCAGCAGCTCCGGGACTAGCGGAGCCACCGGGGAGCTGTTTTTT; cdr3_aa: CASSSGTSGATGELFF
cdr3_length: 13; d_call: .; j_call: TRBJ2-7; v_call: TRBV4-3; clone_size: .; cdr3_nt: TGCGCCAGCAGCCAAGATCACCTAAGCGAGCAGTACTTC; cdr3_aa: CASSQDHLSEQYF
cdr3_length: 17; d_call: .; j_call: TRBJ2-1; v_call: TRBV9; clone_size: .; cdr3_nt: TGTGCCAGCACCCCAGGGATCCGGATTAGCTCCTACAATGAGCAGTTCTTC; cdr3_aa: CASTPGIRISSYNEQFF
cdr3_length: 12; d_call: .; j_call: TRBJ2-3; v_call: TRBV5-1; clone_size: .; cdr3_nt: TGCGCCAGCAGCTCGGTCACAGATACGCAGTATTTT; cdr3_aa: CASSSVTDTQYF
cdr3_length: 11; d_call: .; j_call: TRBJ2-1; v_call: TRBV10-1; clone_size: .; cdr3_nt: TGCGCCAGCAGCCCCAGGTCTGAGCAGTTCTTC; cdr3_aa: CASSPRSEQFF
cdr3_length: 14; d_call: TRBD1; j_call: TRBJ1-3; v_call: TRBV7-2; clone_size: .; cdr3_nt: TGTGCCAGCAGACAGACAGGGGTAGGAAACACCATATATTTT; cdr3_aa: CASRQTGVGNTIYF
cdr3_length: 13; d_call: .; j_call: TRBJ2-7; v_call: TRBV7-9; clone_size: .; cdr3_nt: TGTGCCAGCAGCCCCTCCGGTAGCCGGGGGCAGTACTTC; cdr3_aa: CASSPSGSRGQYF
cdr3_length: 13; d_call: TRBD2; j_call: TRBJ2-3; v_call: TRBV28; clone_size: .; cdr3_nt: TGTGCCACCATGGCGGGAGGCACAGATACGCAGTATTTT; cdr3_aa: CATMAGGTDTQYF
cdr3_length: 14; d_call: TRBD1; j_call: TRBJ2-1; v_call: TRBV19; clone_size: .; cdr3_nt: TGTGCCAGCCGCCCGGGACAGGGTTTCAATGAGCAGTTCTTC; cdr3_aa: CASRPGQGFNEQFF
cdr3_length: 14; d_call: .; j_call: TRBJ2-7; v_call: TRBV30; clone_size: .; cdr3_nt: TGTGCCTGGAGAGGGCAGAATTATAACGACGAGCAGTACTTC; cdr3_aa: CAWRGQNYNDEQYF
cdr3_length: 15; d_call: .; j_call: TRBJ2-7; v_call: TRBV6-1; clone_size: .; cdr3_nt: TGTGCCAGCAGTGAAGAGGTAGGGGGGGTCTACGAGCAGTACTTC; cdr3_aa: CASSEEVGGVYEQYF
cdr3_length: 12; d_call: .; j_call: TRBJ2-1; v_call: TRBV11-3; clone_size: .; cdr3_nt: TGTGCCAGCAGCTTAACAGGGAATGAGCAGTTCTTC; cdr3_aa: CASSLTGNEQFF
cdr3_length: 14; d_call: .; j_call: TRBJ2-3; v_call: TRBV9; clone_size: .; cdr3_nt: TGTGCCAGCAACGGTGGGCTCAACACAGATACGCAGTATTTT; cdr3_aa: CASNGGLNTDTQYF